The entry that follows covers one T cell receptor (beta chain) sequence. This specimen comes from a study of shared clonotypes between healthy human individuals. The length of the CDR3 is 13 residues. In germline, CDR1 is SEHNR, CDR2 FQNEAQ (reference sequence). The V and J ends lost 8 bases and 7 bases respectively, with 14 bases between them. Only in-frame clones appear in the TCRdb table, and some are missing; sequencing was by immunoSEQ multiplex PCR. Of roughly 510,000 clones listed, 75% to 80% are singletons. What was sequenced was PBMCs. This chain joins TRBV7-9 and TRBJ1-4; D perhaps matches TRBD1 (5 bases). The sequence came from a woman between 35 and 50 years old in good health. Some clones in this sample may be carry-over from other donors' samples. CDR3 DNA: TGTGCCAGCGGGCAGGGTTCTGTTGAAAAACTGTTTTTT. This translates into CASGQGSVEKLFF. The variable domain in full, with the rest retrieved from reference TRBV7-9 and TRBJ1-4, is DTGVSQNPRHKITKRGQNVTFRCDPISEHNRLYWYRQTLGQGPEFLTYFQNEAQLEKSRLLSDRFSAERPKGSFSTLEIQRTEQGDSAMYLCASGQGSVEKLFFGSGTQLSVL.